What follows are 31 T cell receptor beta chains derived from one specimen sequenced in a study of blood T cell repertoires in COVID-19. Data came from immunoSEQ multiplex PCR; TCRdb stores just in-frame clones and leaves some out. The sample carries around 150,000 clones, over 70% recorded once. Sequences were obtained from peripheral blood. The receptors stem from a man aged 70 or older with acute or convalescent COVID-19.

The chain has TRBV5-1 and TRBJ2-5; 9 bases agree with TRBD1. Trimming at V came to 4 bases and at J to 5 bases, leaving 12 bases not matched to a gene. Germline loops: CDR1 SGHRS, CDR2 YFSETQ. CDR3 size: 16 residues. CDR3 amino acids: CASSITPGTGMETQYF. The CDR3, as DNA: TGCGCCAGCAGCATAACCCCCGGGACAGGGATGGAGACCCAGTACTTC.

This chain joins TRBV19 and TRBJ2-1; D might be TRBD2 (6 bases). V lost 5 bases and J 4 bases, leaving 12 bases between the germline ends. CDR1 and CDR2 (germline): LNHDA, SQIVND (reference sequence). This CDR3 is 14 amino acids long. This CDR3 reads CASSGGWRYNEQFF. The CDR3, as DNA: TGTGCCAGTAGTGGGGGGTGGCGGTACAATGAGCAGTTCTTC.

J is TRBJ2-1 and V is TRBV5-8; 9 bases match TRBD1. This CDR3 comprises 15 residues. Per the germline V gene, CDR1 is SGHTS and CDR2 is YDEGEE. V shed 3 bases and J 6 bases; nucleotides not matched to a gene: 7. In DNA form, the CDR3 reads TGTGCCAGCAGCTCCGGGACAGGGAGGCCCAATGAGCAGTTCTTC. Protein sequence: CASSSGTGRPNEQFF.

The V gene is TRBV12-3 or TRBV12-4, the J gene TRBJ1-1; D not resolved. The ends were cut back, 3 bases at V and 2 bases at J, with 7 bases in the middle. This CDR3 has 13 amino acids. CDR3 sequence (DNA): TGTGCCAGCAGTTTTACGGGTAACACTGAAGCTTTCTTT. It is translated as CASSFTGNTEAFF.

This clone has a handful of counts. The J gene is TRBJ1-1, the V gene TRBV6-5; 7 nucleotides line up with TRBD1. This CDR3 contains 12 residues. The V and J ends lost 6 bases and 5 bases, in that order; junction bases with no gene match: 3. Per germline, CDR1 MNHEY and CDR2 SVGAGI. CDR3 DNA: TGTGCCAGCAGGGCAGGGGGTACTGAAGCTTTCTTT. Its protein is CASRAGGTEAFF.

The J gene is TRBJ2-1, the V gene TRBV2; 10 bases are a match to TRBD2. Germline assignment: CDR1 SNHLY and CDR2 FYNNEI. J gave up 3 bases and V 5 bases, and 10 bases lay outside the gene matches. This CDR3 region has 17 residues. CDR3 protein: CASSLESPSGSYNEQFF. The CDR3 DNA sequence: TGTGCCAGCAGTCTTGAATCCCCTAGCGGGAGCTACAATGAGCAGTTCTTC.

The chain links TRBV7-8 to TRBJ2-7; 10 bases match TRBD2. With 0 bases clipped from V and 3 bases from J, the junction kept 2 bases outside the gene matches. This CDR3 is built from 15 residues. Germline CDR1 SGHVS, CDR2 FQNEAQ. The CDR3 loop is CASSLALAGGYEQYF. The CDR3 bases are TGTGCCAGCAGCTTAGCTTTAGCGGGGGGCTACGAGCAGTACTTC.

In this sample, this clone turned up a few times. The rearrangement links TRBV24-1 to TRBJ2-3; 9 nucleotides align to TRBD2. The CDR3 has 17 residues. J was trimmed by 4 bases and V by 4 bases; bases with no gene match: 11. Per the germline V gene, CDR1 is KGHDR and CDR2 is SFDVKD. CDR3 residues: CATSDPGRRGGSDTQYF. CDR3 coding DNA: TGTGCCACCAGTGACCCCGGGCGGCGGGGGGGATCAGATACGCAGTATTTT.

The gene calls are TRBV6-5 and TRBJ2-3; 8 nucleotides line up with TRBD2. Germline V gene lookup returns CDR1 MNHEY and CDR2 SVGAGI. The CDR3 contains 13 residues. V shed 8 bases, J shed 5 bases, and the junction held 6 bases outside the gene matches. The CDR3 nucleotides are TGTGCCAGCTGCAGCGGGAGCCAAGATACGCAGTATTTT. Its translation: CASCSGSQDTQYF.

This clone was detected only once. The chain carries TRBV13 and TRBJ2-3, with TRBD1 matching over 12 bases. CDR3 size: 15 residues. J was trimmed by 4 bases and V by 5 bases; bases with no gene match: 4. Germline values: CDR1 PRHDT, CDR2 FYEKMQ (reference sequence). This chain's CDR3 is CASSARDRGPDTQYF. The CDR3 DNA sequence: TGTGCCAGCAGCGCCCGGGACAGGGGGCCAGATACGCAGTATTTT.

This clone was seen ten or more times. The chain uses TRBV5-6 and TRBJ1-2; D not certain. V was trimmed by 4 bases and J by 2 bases, leaving 6 bases between them. From germline, CDR1 is SGHDT and CDR2 YYEEEE. CDR3 length: 12 residues. The CDR3 DNA reads TGTGCCAGCAGCACGAGCAACTATGGCTACACCTTC. Protein sequence: CASSTSNYGYTF.

The chain carries TRBV6-5 and TRBJ1-3, with D uncertain. This CDR3 has 14 amino acids. Germline V gene data show CDR1 as MNHEY and CDR2 as SVGAGI. The ends were cut back, 6 bases at V and 3 bases at J, with 12 bases in the middle. In nucleotides, the CDR3 is TGTGCCAGCAGACGAGGGAACGGTGGAAACACCATATATTTT. It specifies CASRRGNGGNTIYF.

V and J are TRBV29-1 and TRBJ1-3, with D possibly matching TRBD1 (6 bases). Germline V gene data show CDR1 as SQVTM and CDR2 as ANQGSEA. V lost 3 bases and J 0 bases, leaving 9 bases between the germline ends. The CDR3 length is 14 residues. The CDR3 nucleotides read TGCAGCGTTGACCAGGGGAACTCTGGAAACACCATATATTTT. This codes for CSVDQGNSGNTIYF.

This clone was found many times. The genes are TRBV2 and TRBJ1-5; D is unresolved. V lost 4 bases, J lost 0 bases, and 7 bases lay in between. Germline loops: CDR1 SNHLY, CDR2 FYNNEI. The length of the CDR3 is 14 residues. Here the CDR3 reads CASSATSSNQPQHF. CDR3 nucleotide sequence: TGTGCCAGCAGTGCAACAAGTAGCAATCAGCCCCAGCATTTT.

CDR3 sequence (DNA): TGTGCCACCAGCAGAGGCACACAGGGAAGGGAGCTGTTTTTT. Residues: CATSRGTQGRELFF. This sequence joins TRBV15 and TRBJ2-2, with a possible D match to TRBD1 (6 bases). CDR3 length: 14 amino acids. V dropped 1 base and J dropped 9 bases, with 12 bases sitting between them. The V gene's germline CDR1 is LNHNV and CDR2 YYDKDF (reference sequence).

The V call is TRBV5-4, the J call TRBJ1-2; a possible D gene is TRBD1 (5 bases). CDR3 length: 14 amino acids. The V gene's germline CDR1 is SGHNT and CDR2 YYREEE (reference sequence). V dropped 3 bases and J dropped 8 bases, with 17 bases sitting between them. The DNA of the CDR3 is TGTGCCAGCAGCTCACCTCCACAGGCCGGGGGCTACACCTTC. Its translation is CASSSPPQAGGYTF.

V and J are TRBV19 and TRBJ1-5; 9 nucleotides match TRBD1. The CDR3 has 17 residues. V was pared by 6 bases and J by 3 bases, with 12 bases of the junction left unmatched. In germline, CDR1 is LNHDA, CDR2 SQIVND (reference sequence). CDR3: CASSVMWDRDINQPQHF. The CDR3 nucleotides read TGTGCCAGTAGCGTAATGTGGGACAGGGATATCAATCAGCCCCAGCATTTT.

The sample holds one count of this clone. CDR3: CATGLAGGYEQFF. CDR3 DNA sequence: TGTGCCACAGGACTAGCGGGAGGTTATGAGCAGTTCTTC. The gene calls are TRBV12-3 or TRBV12-4 and TRBJ2-1; 14 nucleotides match TRBD2. The CDR3 consists of 13 residues. J was trimmed by 8 bases and V by 10 bases; bases with no gene match: 4.

The chain joins TRBV5-6 to TRBJ2-7; 8 bases map to TRBD2. The CDR3 consists of 15 residues. J lost 2 bases, V lost 2 bases, and 6 bases had no gene match. Germline CDR1 SGHDT, CDR2 YYEEEE. CDR3 loop: CASSLRFGGAYEQYF. CDR3 bases: TGTGCCAGCAGCTTACGCTTCGGGGGGGCCTACGAGCAGTACTTC. Full variable domain (missing parts from reference TRBV5-6 and TRBJ2-7): DAGVTQSPTHLIKTRGQQVTLRCSPKSGHDTVSWYQQALGQGPQFIFQYYEEEERQRGNFPDRFSGHQFPNYSSELNVNALLLGDSALYLCASSLRFGGAYEQYFGPGTRLTVT.

The chain carries TRBV10-3 and TRBJ1-5; a possible D gene is TRBD1 (5 bases). The length of the CDR3 is 16 residues. Germline lookup yields CDR1 ENHRY and CDR2 SYGVKD. The ends were cut back, 2 bases at V and 1 base at J, with 12 bases in the middle. This chain's CDR3 is CAISEGGSPSNQPQHF. DNA for the CDR3: TGTGCCATCAGTGAGGGGGGGTCGCCGAGCAATCAGCCCCAGCATTTT.

This chain links TRBV18 with TRBJ2-5; D remains ambiguous. Deletions cut 2 bases from V and 5 bases from J, with 6 bases between. The germline CDR1 and CDR2 sequences are KGHSH and LQKENI. There are 12 residues in the CDR3. CDR3 nucleotides: TGTGCCAGCTCACCAGGGCAGGAGACCCAGTACTTC. Residues: CASSPGQETQYF. Combining the CDR3 with reference TRBV18 and TRBJ2-5 gives the whole variable domain NAGVMQNPRHLVRRRGQEARLRCSPMKGHSHVYWYRQLPEEGLKFMVYLQKENIIDESGMPKERFSAEFPKEGPSILRIQQVVRGDSAAYFCASSPGQETQYFGPGTRLLVL.

The rearrangement links TRBV4-1 to TRBJ2-6; D is perhaps TRBD1 (5 bases). The V end lost 2 bases, the J end lost 4 bases, and 9 bases lay between the germline ends. The CDR3 runs to 15 residues. Germline V gene sequence: CDR1 MGHRA, CDR2 YSYEKL. The CDR3, as DNA: TGCGCCAGCAGCCAATCAGGGTACGGGGCCAACGTCCTGACTTTC. This sequence encodes CASSQSGYGANVLTF.

The rearrangement uses TRBV6-5 and TRBJ1-2, with D possibly TRBD1 on 5 matching bases. The V gene lost 4 bases and the J gene lost 3 bases, with 15 bases spanning the gap. The CDR3 has 15 amino acids. The V gene's germline CDR1 is MNHEY and CDR2 SVGAGI. The CDR3 DNA follows: TGTGCCAGCAGTTTCAGGGTGCAGGGCCACTATGGCTACACCTTC. Translating gives CASSFRVQGHYGYTF.

The chain employs TRBV6-4 and TRBJ1-1; 7 bases map to TRBD1. The germline V gene encodes CDR1 MRHNA and CDR2 SNTAGT. The trim removed 4 bases at V and 1 base at J, leaving 3 bases unmatched. The CDR3 has 14 residues. The CDR3 DNA sequence: TGTGCCAGCAGTGTGGACAGGTGGAACACTGAAGCTTTCTTT. Its translation: CASSVDRWNTEAFF.

The J gene is TRBJ1-2, the V gene TRBV30, with D perhaps matching TRBD1 (5 bases). This CDR3 has 13 residues. V was trimmed by 6 bases and J by 7 bases, leaving 18 bases between them. Looked up from germline, CDR1 is GTSNPN and CDR2 is SVGIG (reference sequence). The CDR3 nucleotides are TGTGCCTGCTCAATCCCGGGGGGAGGTGGCTACACCTTC. It codes for CACSIPGGGGYTF.

The gene calls are TRBV4-2 and TRBJ2-1; 8 nucleotides agree with TRBD1. CDR3 length: 17 residues. Germline values: CDR1 LGHNA, CDR2 YNFKEQ. With 6 bases clipped from V and 8 bases from J, the junction kept 18 bases outside the gene matches. Written as DNA, the CDR3 is TGTGCCAGCAGAACACAGCGTAGCGAGGTGACAGGGGATGAGCAGTTCTTC. As protein: CASRTQRSEVTGDEQFF.

This clone was observed a handful of times. The chain combines TRBV28 with TRBJ1-2; maybe TRBD1 (6 bases). The germline CDR1 and CDR2 sequences are MDHEN and SYDVKM. Trimming removed 4 bases at V and 4 bases at J, with 10 bases between. The CDR3 length is 13 residues. The chain's CDR3 is CASSSRTAYGYTF. The CDR3 DNA is TGTGCCAGCAGTTCCAGGACAGCCTATGGCTACACCTTC.

The rearrangement links TRBV10-2 to TRBJ2-2; 9 nucleotides align to TRBD2. The germline V gene encodes CDR1 WSHSY and CDR2 SAAADI. The J segment lost 0 bases and the V segment lost 8 bases, leaving 1 base of the junction unmatched. The CDR3 sequence is 14 residues long. The CDR3 loop is CASSSGTNTGELFF. CDR3 coding DNA: TGCGCCAGCTCTAGCGGGACGAACACCGGGGAGCTGTTTTTT.

The genes are TRBV19 and TRBJ2-1; 12 nucleotides match TRBD2. The CDR3 has 16 residues. Germline V lookup: CDR1 LNHDA, CDR2 SQIVND (reference sequence). J gave up 3 bases and V 6 bases, and 6 bases lay outside the gene matches. CDR3 loop: CASSPQGLAGYNEQFF. CDR3 coding DNA: TGTGCCAGTAGCCCCCAGGGACTAGCGGGCTACAATGAGCAGTTCTTC.

This clone appeared a single time. The chain carries TRBV6-2 or TRBV6-3 and TRBJ2-1; possible D gene TRBD1, 6 bases. The CDR3 extends over 15 amino acids. CDR1 is MNHEY, CDR2 SVGEGT, per germline. The ends were cut back, 5 bases at V and 4 bases at J, with 15 bases in the middle. The CDR3 region has the DNA TGTGCCAGCAGTCTACCGGGACAATTTTACAATGAGCAGTTCTTC. Its translation: CASSLPGQFYNEQFF.

CDR3 loop: CASSRQAYGYTF. Written as DNA, the CDR3 is TGTGCCAGCAGTCGACAGGCCTATGGCTACACCTTC. The V gene is TRBV28, the J gene TRBJ1-2; D might be TRBD1 (6 bases). The CDR3 is 12 amino acids. The germline gives CDR1 MDHEN, CDR2 SYDVKM. V lost 5 bases and J 4 bases, leaving 8 bases between the germline ends.